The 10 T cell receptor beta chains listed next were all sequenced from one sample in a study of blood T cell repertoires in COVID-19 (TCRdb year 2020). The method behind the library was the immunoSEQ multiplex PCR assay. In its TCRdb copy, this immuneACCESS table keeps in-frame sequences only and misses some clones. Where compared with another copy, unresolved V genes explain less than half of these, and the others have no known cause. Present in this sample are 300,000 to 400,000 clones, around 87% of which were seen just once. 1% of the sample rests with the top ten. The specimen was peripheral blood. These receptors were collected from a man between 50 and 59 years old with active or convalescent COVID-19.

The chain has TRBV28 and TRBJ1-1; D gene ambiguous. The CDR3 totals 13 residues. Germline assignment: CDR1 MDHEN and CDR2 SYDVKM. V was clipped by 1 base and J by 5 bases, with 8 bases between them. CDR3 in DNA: TGTGCCAGCAGTTTATTGGAGGATACTGAAGCTTTCTTT. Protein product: CASSLLEDTEAFF.

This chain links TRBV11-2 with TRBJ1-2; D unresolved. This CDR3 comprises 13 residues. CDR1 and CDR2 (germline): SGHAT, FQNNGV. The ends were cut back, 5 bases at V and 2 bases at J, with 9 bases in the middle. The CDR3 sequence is CASSHYMNYGYTF. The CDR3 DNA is TGTGCCAGCAGCCACTACATGAACTATGGCTACACCTTC.

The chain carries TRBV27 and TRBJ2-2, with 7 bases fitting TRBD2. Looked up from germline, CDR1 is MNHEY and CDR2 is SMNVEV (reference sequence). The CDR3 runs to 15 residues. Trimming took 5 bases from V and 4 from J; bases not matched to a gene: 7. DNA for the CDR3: TGTGCCAGCAGTCTCGGGACTACTACCACCGGGGAGCTGTTTTTT. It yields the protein CASSLGTTTTGELFF.

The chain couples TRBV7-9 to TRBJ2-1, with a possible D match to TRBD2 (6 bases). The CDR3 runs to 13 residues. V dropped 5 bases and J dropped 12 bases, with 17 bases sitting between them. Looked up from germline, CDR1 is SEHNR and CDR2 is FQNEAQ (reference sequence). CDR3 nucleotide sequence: TGTGCCAGCAGCCCCATCCCGGGACTTGGGCAGTTCTTC. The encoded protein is CASSPIPGLGQFF.

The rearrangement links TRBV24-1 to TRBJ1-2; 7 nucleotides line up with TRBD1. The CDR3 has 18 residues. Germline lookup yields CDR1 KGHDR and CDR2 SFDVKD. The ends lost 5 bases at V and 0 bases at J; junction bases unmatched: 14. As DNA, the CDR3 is TGTGCCACCAGTGGGCCCCAGACAGGGAGTAGTTCTAACTATGGCTACACCTTC. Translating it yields CATSGPQTGSSSNYGYTF.

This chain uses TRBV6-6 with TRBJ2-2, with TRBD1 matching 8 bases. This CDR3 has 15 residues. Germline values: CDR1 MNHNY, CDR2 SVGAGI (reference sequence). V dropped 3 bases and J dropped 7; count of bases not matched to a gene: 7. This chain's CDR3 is CASSYFQGANGELFF. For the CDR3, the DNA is TGTGCCAGCAGTTATTTTCAGGGGGCTAACGGGGAGCTGTTTTTT.

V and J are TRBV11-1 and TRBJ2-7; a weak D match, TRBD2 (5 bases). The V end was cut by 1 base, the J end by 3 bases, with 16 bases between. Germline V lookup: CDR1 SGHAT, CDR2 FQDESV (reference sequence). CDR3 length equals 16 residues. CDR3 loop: CASSLDRSSGDYEQYF. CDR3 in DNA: TGTGCCAGCAGCTTAGACCGCTCCAGCGGAGACTACGAGCAGTACTTC.

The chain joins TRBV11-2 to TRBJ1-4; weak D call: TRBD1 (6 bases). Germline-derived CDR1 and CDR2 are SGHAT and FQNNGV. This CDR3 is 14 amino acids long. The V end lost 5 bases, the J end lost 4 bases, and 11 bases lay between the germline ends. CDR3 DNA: TGTGCCAGCAGCCGCGACAGGCTTAATGAAAAACTGTTTTTT. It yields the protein CASSRDRLNEKLFF. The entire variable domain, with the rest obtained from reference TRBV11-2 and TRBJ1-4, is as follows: EAGVAQSPRYKIIEKRQSVAFWCNPISGHATLYWYQQILGQGPKLLIQFQNNGVVDDSQLPKDRFSAERLKGVDSTLKIQPAKLEDSAVYLCASSRDRLNEKLFFGSGTQLSVL.

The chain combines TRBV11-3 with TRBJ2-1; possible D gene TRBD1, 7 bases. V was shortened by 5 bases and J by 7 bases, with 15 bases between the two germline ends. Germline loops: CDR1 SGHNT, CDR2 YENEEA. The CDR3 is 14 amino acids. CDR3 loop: CASSQGGRGNEQFF. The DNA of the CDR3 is TGTGCCAGCAGCCAGGGGGGCAGGGGTAATGAGCAGTTCTTC.

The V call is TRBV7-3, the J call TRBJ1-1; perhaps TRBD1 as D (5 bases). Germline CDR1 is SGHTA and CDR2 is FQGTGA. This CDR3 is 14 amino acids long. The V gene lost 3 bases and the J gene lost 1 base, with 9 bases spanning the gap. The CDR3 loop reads CASSLQGTNTEAFF. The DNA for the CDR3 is TGTGCCAGCAGCTTGCAGGGCACGAACACTGAAGCTTTCTTT. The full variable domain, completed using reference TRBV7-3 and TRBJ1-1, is GAGVSQTPSNKVTEKGKYVELRCDPISGHTALYWYRQSLGQGPEFLIYFQGTGAADDSGLPNDRFFAVRPEGSVSTLKIQRTERGDSAVYLCASSLQGTNTEAFFGQGTRLTVV.